The text below deals with one T cell receptor beta chain. Antigen: not known. The V and J ends lost 4 bases and 2 bases respectively, with 10 bases between them. The CDR3 is 13 residues long. Germline V gene lookup returns CDR1 SQVTM and CDR2 ANQGSEA. The entry originates in a study of PD-1 blockade in classical Hodgkin lymphoma. Study-wide results and caveats: Reported findings placed baseline TCR diversity lower in newly diagnosed patients (compared with healthy donors). Significant TCR diversity gains by C4D1 occurred in CD4+ but not CD8+ cells. Repertoires differed for reasons still undefined, possibly disease activity or prior therapy. Complete responders matched newly diagnosed patients in baseline diversity.

The protocol was immunoSEQ multiplex PCR, while the TCRdb copy is restricted to in-frame clones and leaves out a portion. The sample lists around 25,000 clones, approximately 87% seen once, with around 25% in the top ten. Time point of the sample: cycle 4 day 1 (C4D1), after five to seven weeks of nivolumab. With no exception, relapse followed autologous stem cell transplantation in all patients, and brentuximab vedotin exposure varied. Sequencing used peripheral blood mononuclear cells (PBMCs), obtained before the fourth cycle of nivolumab. This chain joins TRBV29-1 and TRBJ2-3; perhaps TRBD2 as D (5 bases). This TCR was sampled from a human donor with classical Hodgkin lymphoma. The CDR3 DNA reads as TGCAGCGTTGTAGCGAGCGACACAGATACGCAGTATTTT. It encodes CSVVASDTDTQYF.